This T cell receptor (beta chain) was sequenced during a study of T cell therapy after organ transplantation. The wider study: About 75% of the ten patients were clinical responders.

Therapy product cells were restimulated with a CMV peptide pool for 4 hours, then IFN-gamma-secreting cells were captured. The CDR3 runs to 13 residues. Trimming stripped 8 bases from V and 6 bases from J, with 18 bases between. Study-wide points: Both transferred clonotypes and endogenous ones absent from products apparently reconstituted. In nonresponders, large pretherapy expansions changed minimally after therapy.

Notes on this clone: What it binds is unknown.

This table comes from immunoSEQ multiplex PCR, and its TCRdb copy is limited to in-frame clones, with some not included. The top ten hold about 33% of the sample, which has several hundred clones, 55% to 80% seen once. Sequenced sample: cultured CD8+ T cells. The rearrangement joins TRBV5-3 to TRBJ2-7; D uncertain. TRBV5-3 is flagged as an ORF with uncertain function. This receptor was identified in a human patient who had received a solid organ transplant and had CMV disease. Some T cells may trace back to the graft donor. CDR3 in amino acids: CASSPWAGSEQYF. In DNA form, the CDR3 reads TGTGCCAGCAGCCCATGGGCCGGGTCCGAGCAGTACTTC.